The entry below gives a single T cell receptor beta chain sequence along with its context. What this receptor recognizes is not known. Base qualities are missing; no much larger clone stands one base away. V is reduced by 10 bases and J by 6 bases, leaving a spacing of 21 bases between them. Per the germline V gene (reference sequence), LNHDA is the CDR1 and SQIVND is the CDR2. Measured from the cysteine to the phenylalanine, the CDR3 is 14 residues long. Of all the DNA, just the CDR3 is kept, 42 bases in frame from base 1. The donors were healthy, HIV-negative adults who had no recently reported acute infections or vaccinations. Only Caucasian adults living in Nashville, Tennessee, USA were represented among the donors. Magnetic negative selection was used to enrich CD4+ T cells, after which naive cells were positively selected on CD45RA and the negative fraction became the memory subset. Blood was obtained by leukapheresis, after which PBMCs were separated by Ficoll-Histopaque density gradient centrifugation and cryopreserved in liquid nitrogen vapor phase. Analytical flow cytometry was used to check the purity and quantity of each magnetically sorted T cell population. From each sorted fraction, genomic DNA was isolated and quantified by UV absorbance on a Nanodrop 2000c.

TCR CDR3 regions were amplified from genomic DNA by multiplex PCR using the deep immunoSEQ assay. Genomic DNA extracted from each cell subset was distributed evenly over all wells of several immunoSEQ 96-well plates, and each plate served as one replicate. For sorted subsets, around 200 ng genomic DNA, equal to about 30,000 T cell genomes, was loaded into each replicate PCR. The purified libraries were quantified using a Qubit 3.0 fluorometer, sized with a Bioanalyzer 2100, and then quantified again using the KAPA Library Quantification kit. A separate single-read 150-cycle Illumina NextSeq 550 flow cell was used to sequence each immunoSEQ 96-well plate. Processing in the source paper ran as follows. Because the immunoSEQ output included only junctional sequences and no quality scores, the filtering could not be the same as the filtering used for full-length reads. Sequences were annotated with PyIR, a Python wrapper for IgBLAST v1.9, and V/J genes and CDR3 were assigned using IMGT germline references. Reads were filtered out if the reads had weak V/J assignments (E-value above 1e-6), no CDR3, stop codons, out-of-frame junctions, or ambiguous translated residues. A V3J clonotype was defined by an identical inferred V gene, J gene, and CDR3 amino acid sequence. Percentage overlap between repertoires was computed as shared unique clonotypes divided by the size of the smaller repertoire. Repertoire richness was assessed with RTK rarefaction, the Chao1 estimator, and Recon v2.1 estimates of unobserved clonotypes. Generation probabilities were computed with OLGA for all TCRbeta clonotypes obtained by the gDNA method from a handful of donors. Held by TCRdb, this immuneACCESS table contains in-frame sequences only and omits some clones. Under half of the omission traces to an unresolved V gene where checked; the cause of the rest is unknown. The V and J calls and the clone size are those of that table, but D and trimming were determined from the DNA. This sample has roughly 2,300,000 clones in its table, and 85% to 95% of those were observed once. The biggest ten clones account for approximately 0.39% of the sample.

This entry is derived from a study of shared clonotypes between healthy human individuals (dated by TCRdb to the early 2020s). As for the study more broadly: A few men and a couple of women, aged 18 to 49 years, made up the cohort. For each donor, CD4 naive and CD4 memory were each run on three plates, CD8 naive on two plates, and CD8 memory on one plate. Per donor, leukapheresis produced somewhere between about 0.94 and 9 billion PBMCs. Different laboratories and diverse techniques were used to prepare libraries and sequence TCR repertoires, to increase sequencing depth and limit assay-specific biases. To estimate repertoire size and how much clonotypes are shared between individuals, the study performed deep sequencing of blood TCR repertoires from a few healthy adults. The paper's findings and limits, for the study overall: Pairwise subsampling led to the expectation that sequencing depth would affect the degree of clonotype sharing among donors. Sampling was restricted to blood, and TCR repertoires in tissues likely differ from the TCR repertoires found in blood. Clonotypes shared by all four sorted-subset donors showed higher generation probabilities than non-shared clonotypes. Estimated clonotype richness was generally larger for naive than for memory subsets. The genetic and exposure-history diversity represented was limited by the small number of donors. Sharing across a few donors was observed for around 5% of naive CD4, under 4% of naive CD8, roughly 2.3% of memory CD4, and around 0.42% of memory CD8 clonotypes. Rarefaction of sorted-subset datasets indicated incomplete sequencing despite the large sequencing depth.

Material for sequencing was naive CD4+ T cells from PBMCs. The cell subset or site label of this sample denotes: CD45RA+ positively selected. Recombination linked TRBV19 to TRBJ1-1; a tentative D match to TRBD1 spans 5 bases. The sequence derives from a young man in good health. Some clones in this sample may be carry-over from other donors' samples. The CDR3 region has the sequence CATNRVPGVAEAFF. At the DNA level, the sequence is TGTGCCACCAATAGAGTACCGGGGGTAGCTGAAGCTTTCTTT.